What follows are 22 T cell receptor delta chains derived from one specimen sequenced in a study of gamma-delta chains in newborns, infants, children. TCRdb processed the reads again with the CATT caller. The sample has roughly 5,300 delta-chain clones, about 14% seen once. The specimen comprised blood, sampled at baseline. The receptors were sampled from a child who was a newborn, infant or young child, either healthy, febrile or measles-vaccinated (not recorded which).

A few counts support this clone. At one of its ends the junction is not consistent with the germline gene, which may arise from a read error. The chain has TRDV2 and TRDJ3, with D possibly being TRDD3 (6 bases). This CDR3 contains 16 residues. The germline V gene has CDR1 GEAIGNYY and CDR2 EKD. The CDR3 is CACGTVGWGEDRQMFF. DNA for the CDR3: TGTGCCTGTGGCACCGTTGGCTGGGGAGAAGACCGACAGATGTTTTTC.

This clone is medium-sized (0.01 to 0.1%). This CDR3 is also generated by other DNA sequences in the sample. The chain employs TRDV1 and TRDJ1; 12 bases are a match to TRDD3. This CDR3 has 24 amino acids. The germline V gene has CDR1 TSWWSYY and CDR2 QGS. The V and J ends lost 1 base and 0 bases, in that order; junction bases with no gene match: 24. In DNA form, the CDR3 reads TGTGCTCTTGGGGAACCACTCCCTTCCGCGCTCGCCCTACTGGGGGATACTTACACCGATAAACTCATCTTT. Its translation: CALGEPLPSALALLGDTYTDKLIF.

V usage is TRDV2 and J usage is TRDJ3, with TRDD3 identical over 7 bases. Germline CDR1 reads GEAIGNYY; CDR2 reads EKD. V lost 0 bases to trimming and J lost 0 bases; unmatched junction nucleotides: 4. This CDR3 spans 18 amino acids. The CDR3 coding sequence is TGTGCCTGTGACACCACTGGGGCTGGCTCCTGGGACACCCGACAGATGTTTTTC. It codes for CACDTTGAGSWDTRQMFF.

This clone is labeled as medium-sized (0.01 to 0.1%). V usage is TRDV2 and J usage is TRDJ1; 7 bases line up with TRDD3. The CDR3 totals 19 residues. Germline values: CDR1 GEAIGNYY, CDR2 EKD. V lost 0 bases and J lost 0; bases outside the gene matches: 15. The CDR3 coding sequence is TGTGCCTGTGACACCGTTCTCAACTGGGGACAACGGTACACCGATAAACTCATCTTT. It encodes CACDTVLNWGQRYTDKLIF.

This clone was seen more than once but under ten times. The chain recombines TRDV2 with TRDJ3; 7 bases match TRDD3. In germline, CDR1 is GEAIGNYY, CDR2 EKD. The junction had 16 bases not matched to a gene; V was cut back by 3 bases and J by 0 bases. CDR3 length: 21 residues. The CDR3 DNA follows: TGTGCCTGTGACCGAGCCTTACTGGGGACCCGAAGCTCCTGGGACACCCGACAGATGTTTTTC. Residues: CACDRALLGTRSSWDTRQMFF.

Many counts were recorded for this clone. The genes are TRDV2 and TRDJ3, with TRDD3 identical over 8 bases. Unmatched junction bases numbered 12, after V lost 0 bases and J lost 0 bases. Germline V CDR1 and CDR2: GEAIGNYY, EKD. The CDR3 has 21 amino acids. DNA of the CDR3: TGTGCCTGTGACACCGGGGGTACTGGGGGTTCCCCCTCCTGGGACACCCGACAGATGTTTTTC. Translated, it gives CACDTGGTGGSPSWDTRQMFF.

As to this clone: A read error is possible here, since a much larger clone lies one base away. V is TRDV1 and J is TRDJ2; the match to TRDD3 covers 13 bases. This CDR3 spans 23 amino acids. The germline CDR1 and CDR2 sequences are TSWWSYY and QGS. CDR3 in DNA: TGTGCTCTTGGGGAACGGACCCCTTACTGGGGGATACGGTGGATCTCTTTGACAGCAGAACTCTTCTTT. Encoded protein: CALGERTPYWGIRWISLTAELFF.

This clone was recorded many times. This chain uses TRDV1 with TRDJ1, with 13 bases identical to TRDD3. The ends lost 1 base at V and 9 bases at J; junction bases unmatched: 17. The length of the CDR3 is 19 residues. Germline V CDR1 and CDR2: TSWWSYY, QGS. The CDR3 here is CALGEPLQSTLLGDTELIF. CDR3 nucleotides: TGTGCTCTTGGGGAACCCCTCCAATCTACGCTACTGGGGGATACGGAACTCATCTTT.

By sample share, this clone is medium-sized (0.01 to 0.1%). The J gene is TRDJ3, the V gene TRDV2; 9 bases map to TRDD3. With 1 base clipped from V and 0 bases from J, the junction kept 3 bases outside the gene matches. The CDR3 covers 18 residues. Germline assignment: CDR1 GEAIGNYY and CDR2 EKD. The CDR3, as DNA: TGTGCCTGTGACACGTACTGGGGGAGCTCCTGGGACACCCGACAGATGTTTTTC. This encodes CACDTYWGSSWDTRQMFF.

Concerning this clone itself: Since a much larger clone is just one base distant, this may be a read error. The V gene is TRDV1, the J gene TRDJ1; weak D call: TRDD2 (9 bases). This CDR3 comprises 23 residues. Germline loops: CDR1 TSWWSYY, CDR2 QGS. The CDR3 here is CALGGTSPFLRRWGTAYTDELIF. The DNA for the CDR3 is TGTGCTCTTGGGGGTACTAGCCCCTTCCTACGACGCTGGGGGACTGCGTACACCGATGAACTCATCTTT.

By share, this clone ranks as medium-sized. The rearrangement links TRDV2 to TRDJ1; 7 bases are shared with TRDD3. The V segment lost 0 bases and the J segment 3 bases; nucleotides outside the gene matches: 15. Germline assignment: CDR1 GEAIGNYY and CDR2 EKD. The CDR3 runs 18 residues. CDR3 region: CACDTVQYWGQGADKLIF. The CDR3 region has the DNA TGTGCCTGTGACACCGTTCAGTACTGGGGCCAGGGGGCCGATAAACTCATCTTT.

This clone was observed a handful of times. A clone one base away is much larger, so this may be a read error. Other DNA sequences in this sample translate to the same CDR3. The chain links TRDV1 to TRDJ1; 11 bases map to TRDD3. The V gene's germline CDR1 is TSWWSYY and CDR2 QGS. The CDR3 totals 19 residues. The CDR3 sequence: CALGDFWGILAMYTDKLIF. DNA of the CDR3: TGTGCCCTTGGGGACTTCTGGGGGATACTAGCAATGTACACCGATAAACTCATCTTT.

The genes are TRDV1 and TRDJ1, with a possible D match to TRDD3 (8 bases). Per germline, CDR1 TSWWSYY and CDR2 QGS. This CDR3 is built from 18 residues. Trimming pared 4 bases from V and 11 bases from J, leaving 32 bases between. The CDR3, as DNA: TGTGCTCTTGGGGGAGGCCTTCCTTTCCGGGGATACTTTAAACGGCTCATCTTT. Translation gives CALGGGLPFRGYFKRLIF.

This clone qualifies as medium-sized (0.01 to 0.1%). J is TRDJ1 and V is TRDV1; D might be TRDD2 or TRDD3, each matching 8 bases. With 5 bases removed from V and 0 bases from J, the gap between germline ends came to 28 bases. Germline lookup yields CDR1 TSWWSYY and CDR2 QGS. CDR3 length: 20 amino acids. The CDR3 DNA reads TGTGCTCTTGGGAACTCCGGCCTTCCTATGGATGGGGGATACACCGATAAACTCATCTTT. It codes for CALGNSGLPMDGGYTDKLIF.

In this sample, this clone turned up a few times. The chain combines TRDV1 with TRDJ1; 8 bases are shared with TRDD3. The germline gives CDR1 TSWWSYY, CDR2 QGS. V lost 5 bases, J lost 0 bases, and 20 bases stayed unmatched. The CDR3 sequence is 20 residues long. The CDR3 loop is CALGNLGGGFPIPYTDKLIF. Written as DNA, the CDR3 is TGTGCTCTTGGGAACTTGGGTGGGGGATTCCCCATACCCTACACCGATAAACTCATCTTT.

By share, this clone counts as medium-sized. V and J are TRDV3 and TRDJ1, with a tentative D call TRDD2 (5 bases). Germline V gene sequence: CDR1 TVYSNPD, CDR2 GDNSRS (reference sequence). The CDR3 loop spans 16 amino acids. The germline V and J ends were trimmed by 0 bases and 2 bases, with 19 bases remaining between them. CDR3 DNA sequence: TGTGCCTTTAGCTTTCCTGGCGTACTACTGACCGATAAACTCATCTTT. This codes for CAFSFPGVLLTDKLIF.

By sample fraction, this clone is medium-sized. The J gene is TRDJ1, the V gene TRDV1; TRDD3 agrees at 10 bases. J was trimmed by 0 bases and V by 4 bases; bases with no gene match: 17. This CDR3 spans 20 amino acids. Per the germline V gene, CDR1 is TSWWSYY and CDR2 is QGS. The CDR3 loop is CALGGSSLYWGIVYTDKLIF. Written as DNA, the CDR3 is TGTGCTCTTGGGGGTTCCTCCTTGTACTGGGGGATCGTTTACACCGATAAACTCATCTTT.

Note on this clone: A much bigger clone sits one base away, suggesting this may be a read error. The J gene is TRDJ1, the V gene TRDV3, with 11 bases lining up with TRDD3. Germline CDR1 and CDR2: TVYSNPD and GDNSRS (reference sequence). There are 24 residues in the CDR3. With V trimmed by 1 base and J by 2 bases, 33 bases remained unmatched. For the CDR3, the DNA is TGTGCCTTTACTAGGGCAATCATCCTACTCTTGGCTGGGGGATACCGGGCTGGGACCGATAAACTCATCTTT. Amino acid sequence: CAFTRAIILLLAGGYRAGTDKLIF.

Turning to this clone: A much larger clone lies one base from this, so it may be a read error. V is TRDV2 and J is TRDJ1; TRDD3 agrees at 13 bases. V lost 5 bases, J lost 0 bases, and 17 bases stayed unmatched. CDR1 is GEAIGNYY, CDR2 EKD, per germline. The CDR3 has 20 residues. CDR3: CACGTLLGDTESPYTDKLIF. DNA for the CDR3: TGTGCCTGTGGCACTCTACTGGGGGATACGGAATCCCCGTACACCGATAAACTCATCTTT.

This clone has more than one count but fewer than ten. A far larger clone is one base from this, pointing to a likely read error. Different DNA sequences within this sample yield the same CDR3. V and J are TRDV3 and TRDJ1; 13 bases are shared with TRDD3. Germline loops: CDR1 TVYSNPD, CDR2 GDNSRS (reference sequence). The J segment lost 4 bases and the V segment lost 2 bases, leaving 10 bases of the junction unmatched. CDR3 size: 16 residues. The CDR3 loop is CAFRPQYWGIRDKLIF. The CDR3 DNA reads TGTGCCTTTCGCCCCCAGTACTGGGGGATACGCGATAAACTCATCTTT.

This clone is labeled medium-sized. The gene calls are TRDV2 and TRDJ1, with 9 nucleotides matching TRDD3. Germline CDR1 reads GEAIGNYY; CDR2 reads EKD. This CDR3 comprises 19 residues. Trimming removed 1 base from V and 5 bases from J; junction bases left unmatched: 19. The chain's CDR3 is CACDTVALGEPRLGDKLIF. The CDR3 DNA reads as TGTGCCTGTGACACTGTTGCACTGGGGGAGCCAAGGTTGGGTGATAAACTCATCTTT.

On this clone: A much larger clone sits a single nucleotide away, making a read error possible. The CDR3 sequence: CALGERDIRLLLGDPSPYTDKLIF. The CDR3 DNA reads as TGTGCTCTTGGGGAACGAGACATCCGCCTCTTACTGGGGGATCCATCCCCTTACACCGATAAACTCATCTTT. The chain has TRDV1 and TRDJ1; the match to TRDD3 covers 10 bases. Germline V gives CDR1 TSWWSYY, CDR2 QGS. This CDR3 is built from 24 residues. V dropped 1 base and J dropped 0; count of bases not matched to a gene: 26.